This T cell receptor beta chain came from a study of T-cell memory formation after mild COVID-19. Researchers used 5'RACE with constant-segment primers to make TCR alpha and TCR beta cDNA libraries that carry sample barcodes and UMIs. TCRdb re-called the 5' RACE reads with MiXCR, one entry per CDR3 protein. This sample has roughly 150,000 distinct CDR3 sequences; about 15% occur once, and the top ten carry 13% to 15%. The TCR was taken from an adult woman who had mild COVID-19 (a few samples of this study predate the infection). Cell type and time point are not known. Sample: PBMCs or a T cell subset sorted from them (not recorded which).

CDR3: CASSRDPLLGSNQPQHF. Here the CDR3 DNA reads TGCGCCAGCAGTCGGGACCCACTTCTGGGGAGCAATCAGCCCCAGCATTTT. This chain links TRBV4-1 with TRBJ1-5, with D maybe TRBD1 (5 bases). Germline CDR1 is MGHRA and CDR2 is YSYEKL. The CDR3 consists of 17 residues. V dropped 6 bases and J dropped 1 base, with 19 bases sitting between them.